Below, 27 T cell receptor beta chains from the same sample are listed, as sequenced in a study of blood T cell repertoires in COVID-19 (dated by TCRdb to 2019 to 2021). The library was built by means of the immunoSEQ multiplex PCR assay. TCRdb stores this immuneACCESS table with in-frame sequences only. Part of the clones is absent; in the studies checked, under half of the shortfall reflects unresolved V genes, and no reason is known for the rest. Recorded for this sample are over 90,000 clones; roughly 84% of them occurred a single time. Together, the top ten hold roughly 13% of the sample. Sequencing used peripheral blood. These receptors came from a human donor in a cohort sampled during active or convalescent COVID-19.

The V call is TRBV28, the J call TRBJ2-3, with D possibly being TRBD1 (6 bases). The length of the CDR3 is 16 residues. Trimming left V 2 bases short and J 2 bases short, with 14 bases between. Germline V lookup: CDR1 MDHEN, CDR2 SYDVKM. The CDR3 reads CASSLARGSNTDTQYF. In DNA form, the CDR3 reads TGTGCCAGCAGTTTAGCCAGGGGCAGCAACACAGATACGCAGTATTTT.

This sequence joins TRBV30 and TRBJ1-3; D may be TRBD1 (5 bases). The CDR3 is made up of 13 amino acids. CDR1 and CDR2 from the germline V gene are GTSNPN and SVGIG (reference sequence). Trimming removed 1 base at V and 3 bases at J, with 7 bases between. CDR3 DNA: TGTGCCTGGAGTGGGGGCGTTGGAAACACCATATATTTT. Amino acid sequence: CAWSGGVGNTIYF.

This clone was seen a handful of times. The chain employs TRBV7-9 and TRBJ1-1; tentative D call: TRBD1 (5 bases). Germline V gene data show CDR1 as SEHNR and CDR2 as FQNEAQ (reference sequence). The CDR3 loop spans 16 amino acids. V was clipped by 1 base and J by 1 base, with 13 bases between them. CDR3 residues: CASSLDRAGWNTEAFF. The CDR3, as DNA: TGTGCCAGCAGCTTAGATAGGGCAGGGTGGAACACTGAAGCTTTCTTT.

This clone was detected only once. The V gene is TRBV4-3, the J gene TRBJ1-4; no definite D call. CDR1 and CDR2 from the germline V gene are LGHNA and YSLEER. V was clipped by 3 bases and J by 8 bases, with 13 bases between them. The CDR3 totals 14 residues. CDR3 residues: CASSQGVPGEKLFF. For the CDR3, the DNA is TGCGCCAGCAGCCAGGGTGTCCCGGGGGAAAAACTGTTTTTT.

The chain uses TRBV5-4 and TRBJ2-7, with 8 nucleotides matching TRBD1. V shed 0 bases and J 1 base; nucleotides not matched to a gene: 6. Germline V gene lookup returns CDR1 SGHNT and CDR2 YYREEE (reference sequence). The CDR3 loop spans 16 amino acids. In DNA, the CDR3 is TGTGCCAGCAGCTTGGGTGCAGGGGGCCTTTCCTACGAGCAGTACTTC. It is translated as CASSLGAGGLSYEQYF.

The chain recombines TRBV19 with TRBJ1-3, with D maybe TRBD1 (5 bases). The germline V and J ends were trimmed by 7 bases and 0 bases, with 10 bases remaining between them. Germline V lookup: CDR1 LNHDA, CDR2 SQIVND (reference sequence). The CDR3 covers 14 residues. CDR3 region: CASTRTSSGNTIYF. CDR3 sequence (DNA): TGTGCCAGTACCCGGACAAGCTCTGGAAACACCATATATTTT.

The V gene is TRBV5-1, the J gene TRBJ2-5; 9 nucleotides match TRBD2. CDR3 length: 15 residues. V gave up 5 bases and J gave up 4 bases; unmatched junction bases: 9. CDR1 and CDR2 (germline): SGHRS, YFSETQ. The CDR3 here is CASRSGLALPETQYF. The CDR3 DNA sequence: TGCGCCAGCAGGAGCGGACTAGCGCTGCCAGAGACCCAGTACTTC. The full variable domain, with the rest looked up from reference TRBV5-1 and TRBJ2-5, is KAGVTQTPRYLIKTRGQQVTLSCSPISGHRSVSWYQQTPGQGLQFLFEYFSETQRNKGNFPGRFSGRQFSNSRSEMNVSTLELGDSALYLCASRSGLALPETQYFGPGTRLLVL.

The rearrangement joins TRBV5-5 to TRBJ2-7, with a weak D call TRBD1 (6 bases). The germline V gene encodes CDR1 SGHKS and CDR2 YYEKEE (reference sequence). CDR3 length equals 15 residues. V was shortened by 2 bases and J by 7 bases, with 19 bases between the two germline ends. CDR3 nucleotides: TGTGCCAGCAGCTTTGATGGGGGCACTTCCTGGGAGCAGTACTTC. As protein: CASSFDGGTSWEQYF.

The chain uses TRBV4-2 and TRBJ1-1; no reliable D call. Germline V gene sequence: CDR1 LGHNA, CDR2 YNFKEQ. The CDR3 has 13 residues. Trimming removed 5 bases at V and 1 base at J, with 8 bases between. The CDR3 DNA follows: TGTGCCAGCAGCGGAGTGGCGAACACTGAAGCTTTCTTT. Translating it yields CASSGVANTEAFF.

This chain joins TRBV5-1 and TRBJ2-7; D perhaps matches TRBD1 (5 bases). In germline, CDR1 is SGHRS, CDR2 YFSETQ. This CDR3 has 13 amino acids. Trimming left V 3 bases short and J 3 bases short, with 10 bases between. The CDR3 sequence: CASSSRQNYEQYF. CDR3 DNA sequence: TGCGCCAGCAGCTCCCGACAGAACTACGAGCAGTACTTC.

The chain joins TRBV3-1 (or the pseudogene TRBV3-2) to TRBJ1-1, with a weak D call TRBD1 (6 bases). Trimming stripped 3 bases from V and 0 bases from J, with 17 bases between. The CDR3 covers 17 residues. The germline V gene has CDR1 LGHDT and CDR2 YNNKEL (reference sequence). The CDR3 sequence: CASSQGVGGGMNTEAFF. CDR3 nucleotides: TGTGCCAGCAGCCAGGGTGTAGGGGGAGGGATGAACACTGAAGCTTTCTTT.

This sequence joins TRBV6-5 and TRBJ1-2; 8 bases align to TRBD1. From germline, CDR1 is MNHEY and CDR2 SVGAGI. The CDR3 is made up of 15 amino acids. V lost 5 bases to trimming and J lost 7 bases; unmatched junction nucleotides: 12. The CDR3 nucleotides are TGTGCCAGCAGTCGGATCGGACAGGGTTACGGTGGCTACACCTTC. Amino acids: CASSRIGQGYGGYTF.

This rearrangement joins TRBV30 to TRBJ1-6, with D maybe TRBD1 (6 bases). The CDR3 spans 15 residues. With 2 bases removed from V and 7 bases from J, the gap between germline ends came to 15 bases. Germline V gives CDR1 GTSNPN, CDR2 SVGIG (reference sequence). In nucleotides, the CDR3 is TGTGCCTGGAGTTCATGGTACAGGGAGAATTCACCCCTCCACTTT. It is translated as CAWSSWYRENSPLHF.

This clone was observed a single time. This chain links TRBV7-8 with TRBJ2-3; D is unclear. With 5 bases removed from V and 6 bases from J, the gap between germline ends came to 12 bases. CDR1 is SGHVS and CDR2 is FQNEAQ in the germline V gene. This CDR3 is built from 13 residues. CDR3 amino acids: CASSLVRKDTQYF. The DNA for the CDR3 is TGTGCCAGCAGCCTTGTGAGGAAGGATACGCAGTATTTT.

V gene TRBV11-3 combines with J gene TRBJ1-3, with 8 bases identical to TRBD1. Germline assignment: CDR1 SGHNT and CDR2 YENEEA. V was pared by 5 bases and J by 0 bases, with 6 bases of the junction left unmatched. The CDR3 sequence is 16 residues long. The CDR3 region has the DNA TGTGCCAGCAGCACGCGGACAGGGAACTCTGGAAACACCATATATTTT. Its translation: CASSTRTGNSGNTIYF.

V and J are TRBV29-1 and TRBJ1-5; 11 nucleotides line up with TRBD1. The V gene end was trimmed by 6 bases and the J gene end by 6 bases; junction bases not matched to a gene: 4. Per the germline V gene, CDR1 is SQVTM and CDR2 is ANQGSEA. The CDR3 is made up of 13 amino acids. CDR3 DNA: TGCAGCGTGTGGACAGGGGGCGGTCAGCCCCAGCATTTT. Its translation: CSVWTGGGQPQHF.

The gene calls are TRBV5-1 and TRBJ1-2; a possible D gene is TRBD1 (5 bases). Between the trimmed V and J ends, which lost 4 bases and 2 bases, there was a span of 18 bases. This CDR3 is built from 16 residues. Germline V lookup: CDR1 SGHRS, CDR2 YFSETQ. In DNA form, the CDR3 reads TGCGCCAGCAGCCCGCAGCGACAGACGAGCAACTATGGCTACACCTTC. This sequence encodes CASSPQRQTSNYGYTF.

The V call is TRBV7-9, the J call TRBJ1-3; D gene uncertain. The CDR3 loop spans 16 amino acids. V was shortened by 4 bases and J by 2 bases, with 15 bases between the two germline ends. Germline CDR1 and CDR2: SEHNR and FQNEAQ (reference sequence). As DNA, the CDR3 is TGTGCCAGCAGCTCTGGGGAGGTCGTGACTGGAAACACCATATATTTT. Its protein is CASSSGEVVTGNTIYF.

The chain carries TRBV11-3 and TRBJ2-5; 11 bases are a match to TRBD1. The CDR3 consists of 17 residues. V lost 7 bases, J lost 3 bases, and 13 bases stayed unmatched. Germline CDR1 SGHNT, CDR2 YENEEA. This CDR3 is CASNKRTGGVLEETQYF. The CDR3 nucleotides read TGTGCCAGCAATAAGAGGACAGGGGGCGTTCTGGAAGAGACCCAGTACTTC. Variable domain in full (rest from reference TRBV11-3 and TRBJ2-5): EAGVVQSPRYKIIEKKQPVAFWCNPISGHNTLYWYLQNLGQGPELLIRYENEEAVDDSQLPKDRFSAERLKGVDSTLKIQPAELGDSAVYLCASNKRTGGVLEETQYFGPGTRLLVL.

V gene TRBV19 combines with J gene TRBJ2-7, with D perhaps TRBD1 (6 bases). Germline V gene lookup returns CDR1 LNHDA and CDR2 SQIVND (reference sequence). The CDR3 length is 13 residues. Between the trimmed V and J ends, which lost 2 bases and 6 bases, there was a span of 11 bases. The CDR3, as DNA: TGTGCCAGTAGTATAAGCGTAGGGGGCGAGCAGTACTTC. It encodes CASSISVGGEQYF.

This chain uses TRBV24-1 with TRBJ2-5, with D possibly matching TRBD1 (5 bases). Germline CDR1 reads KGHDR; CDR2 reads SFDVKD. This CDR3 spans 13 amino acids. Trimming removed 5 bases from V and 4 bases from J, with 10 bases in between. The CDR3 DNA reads TGTGCCACCAGTGGGTCAGGGTTAGAGACCCAGTACTTC. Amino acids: CATSGSGLETQYF.

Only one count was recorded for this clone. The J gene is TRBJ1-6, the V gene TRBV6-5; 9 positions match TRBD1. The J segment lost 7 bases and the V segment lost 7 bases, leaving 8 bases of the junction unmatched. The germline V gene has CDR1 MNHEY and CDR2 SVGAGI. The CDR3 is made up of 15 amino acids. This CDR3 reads CASKLLGQGNSPLHF. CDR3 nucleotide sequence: TGTGCCAGCAAGTTACTGGGACAGGGCAATTCACCCCTCCACTTT.

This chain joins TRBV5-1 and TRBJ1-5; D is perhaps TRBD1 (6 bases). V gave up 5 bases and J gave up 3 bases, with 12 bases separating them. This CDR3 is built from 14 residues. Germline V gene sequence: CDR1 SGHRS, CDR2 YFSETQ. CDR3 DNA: TGCGCCAGCAGACAGGGTTGGGACAATCAGCCCCAGCATTTT. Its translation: CASRQGWDNQPQHF. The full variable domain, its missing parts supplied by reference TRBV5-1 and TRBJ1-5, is KAGVTQTPRYLIKTRGQQVTLSCSPISGHRSVSWYQQTPGQGLQFLFEYFSETQRNKGNFPGRFSGRQFSNSRSEMNVSTLELGDSALYLCASRQGWDNQPQHFGDGTRLSIL.

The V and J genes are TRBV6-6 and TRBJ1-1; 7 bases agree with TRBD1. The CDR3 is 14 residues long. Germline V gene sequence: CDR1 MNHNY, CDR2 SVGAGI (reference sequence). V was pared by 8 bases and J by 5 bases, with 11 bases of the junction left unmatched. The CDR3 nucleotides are TGTGCCAGCGGAAAACAGGGGCAGGGGACTGAAGCTTTCTTT. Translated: CASGKQGQGTEAFF.

CDR3 coding DNA: TGTGCCAGCAGCTTAGTCGGGACTATGAGTAATGAGCAGTTCTTC. Translation: CASSLVGTMSNEQFF. V usage is TRBV11-2 and J usage is TRBJ2-1; the match to TRBD2 covers 7 bases. The CDR3 runs 15 residues. Losses at the gene ends were 1 base for V and 7 bases for J; bases not matched to a gene: 7. Germline V gene data show CDR1 as SGHAT and CDR2 as FQNNGV.

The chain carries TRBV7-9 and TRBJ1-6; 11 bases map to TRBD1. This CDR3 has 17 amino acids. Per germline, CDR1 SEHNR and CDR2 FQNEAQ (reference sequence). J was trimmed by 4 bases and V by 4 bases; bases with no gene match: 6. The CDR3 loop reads CASSSWTGGKYNSPLHF. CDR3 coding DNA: TGTGCCAGCAGCTCCTGGACAGGGGGCAAGTATAATTCACCCCTCCACTTT.

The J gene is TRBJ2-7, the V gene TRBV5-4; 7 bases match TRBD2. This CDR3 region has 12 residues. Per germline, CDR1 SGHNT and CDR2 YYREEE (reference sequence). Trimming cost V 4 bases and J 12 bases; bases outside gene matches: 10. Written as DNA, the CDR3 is TGTGCCAGCAGCGGGGAGGGAACTACGCGGTACTTC. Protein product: CASSGEGTTRYF.